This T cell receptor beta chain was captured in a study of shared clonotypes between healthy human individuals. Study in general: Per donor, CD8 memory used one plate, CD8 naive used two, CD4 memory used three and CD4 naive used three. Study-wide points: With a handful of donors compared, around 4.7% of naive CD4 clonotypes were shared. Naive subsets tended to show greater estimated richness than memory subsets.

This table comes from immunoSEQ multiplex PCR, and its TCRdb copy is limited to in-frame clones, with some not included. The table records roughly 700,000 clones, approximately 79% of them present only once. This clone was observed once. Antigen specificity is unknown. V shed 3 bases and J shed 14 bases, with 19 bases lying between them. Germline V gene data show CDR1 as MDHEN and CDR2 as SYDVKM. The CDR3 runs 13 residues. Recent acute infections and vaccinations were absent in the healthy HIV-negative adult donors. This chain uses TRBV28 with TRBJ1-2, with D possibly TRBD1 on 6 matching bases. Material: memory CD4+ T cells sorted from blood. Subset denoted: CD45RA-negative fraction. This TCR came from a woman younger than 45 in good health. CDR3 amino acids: CASSFTLGGPGTF. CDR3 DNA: TGTGCCAGCAGTTTTACGTTGGGGGGCCCCGGGACCTTC.